The clone carrying this T cell receptor (beta chain) was counted many times. Its specificity is unknown. TCRdb fed the 5' RACE reads into MiXCR, producing one record per CDR3 protein. In the table there are 250,000 to 350,000 distinct CDR3 sequences, around 8.6% of which are singletons. The data are from a study of T cells after yellow fever vaccination. Whole-study findings and limits: Compared with primary, the secondary response was weaker and peaked at day 5, not 15. After the booster, 96% of CD4 and roughly nine tenths of CD8 primary-response clones were re-detected.

The V end was cut by 6 bases, the J end by 7 bases, with 21 bases between. Germline CDR1 and CDR2: KGHSH and LQKENI. This CDR3 has 15 amino acids. Material: CD4+ T cells sorted from PBMCs, obtained 5 days after the yellow fever booster vaccination. This sequence was found in a young man who received the YFV17D yellow fever vaccine. The chain couples TRBV18 to TRBJ2-5; no reliable D call. CDR3 sequence: CASSLDPGRTGTQYF. In DNA form, the CDR3 reads TGTGCCAGCTCCCTAGACCCGGGCCGTACCGGGACCCAGTACTTC.